This TCR beta chain was documented in a study of CD8 T cells in ankylosing spondylitis. Broader study findings: Disease-linked clones reportedly concentrated significantly in matched ankylosing spondylitis synovial fluid. Previously reported in reactive arthritis synovial fluid and blood were some of the motif variants. Seemingly distinctive of ankylosing spondylitis blood was a TCR beta motif formed by eight highly homologous variants.

TCRdb used MiXCR to reprocess the 5' RACE reads, holding one entry per CDR3 protein. The table records about 220,000 distinct CDR3 sequences, more than 5.5% of them present only once. V was pared by 0 bases and J by 7 bases, with 19 bases between. The CDR3 runs to 18 residues. In germline, CDR1 is MNHEY, CDR2 SVGEGT. Details on this clonotype: The target antigen is unknown.

The sample was blood, either unsorted or a sorted T cell fraction (not recorded which). This receptor was identified in a male donor with ankylosing spondylitis. The V gene is TRBV6-2 or TRBV6-3, the J gene TRBJ1-6; unclear D gene. The CDR3 is CASSYSTVWRVTNSPLHF. Here the CDR3 DNA reads TGTGCCAGCAGTTACTCGACCGTCTGGAGAGTTACCAATTCACCCCTCCACTTT.